The present T cell receptor (beta chain) was sequenced within a study of shared clonotypes between healthy human individuals (dated by TCRdb to between 2020 and 2021). Regarding the research as a whole: The cohort comprised a couple of women and a few men aged 18 to 49 years. For each donor, CD4 naive and CD4 memory were each run on three plates, CD8 naive on two plates, and CD8 memory on one plate. To estimate repertoire size and how much clonotype sharing occurs between individuals, the study deeply sequenced the blood TCR repertoires of five healthy adults. Each donor's leukapheresis produced roughly between about 0.9 and 9.5 billion PBMCs. Libraries were prepared and TCR repertoires were sequenced by different laboratories using diverse techniques, in order to increase sequencing depth and limit assay-specific biases. Beyond this particular receptor, the publication reports: The genetic and exposure-history diversity represented was limited by the small number of donors. Pairwise subsampling indicated that sequencing depth was expected to affect the degree of clonotype sharing among donors. Incomplete sequencing was indicated by rarefaction of sorted-subset datasets, despite the large sequencing depth. Sampling was restricted to blood, and TCR repertoires in tissue are likely to differ from TCR repertoires in blood. About 5% of naive CD4, 3.5% of naive CD8, approximately 2% of memory CD4, and about 0.4% of memory CD8 clonotypes were shared across a few donors. Estimated clonotype richness was generally larger for naive than for memory subsets. Higher generation probabilities were observed for clonotypes shared by all four sorted-subset donors than for non-shared clonotypes.

Regarding this clone: This receptor's antigen is unknown. No much larger clone exists at a distance of one base, and base qualities are not known.

V and J lose 2 bases and 4 bases, and a span of 11 bases separates them. CDR3 length: 14 amino acids, cysteine to phenylalanine. Just CDR3 DNA is preserved here, 42 bases in frame from base 1. The germline V gene specifies SGHDN as CDR1 and FVKESK as CDR2. Using the deep immunoSEQ assay, multiplex PCR amplified TCR CDR3 regions from genomic DNA. For each cell subset, the extracted genomic DNA was distributed evenly across all wells of several immunoSEQ 96-well plates, and each plate served as one replicate. For sorted subsets, about 200 ng genomic DNA, equal to tens of thousands of T cell genomes, was loaded into each replicate PCR. The purified libraries were quantified using a Qubit 3.0 fluorometer, sized with a Bioanalyzer 2100, and then quantified again using the KAPA Library Quantification kit. A separate single-read 150-cycle Illumina NextSeq 550 flow cell was used to sequence each immunoSEQ 96-well plate. Per the original workflow: Because the immunoSEQ output held only junctional sequences and lacked quality scores, the filtering could not match the filtering applied to full-length reads. Sequences were annotated with PyIR, a Python wrapper for IgBLAST v1.9, and V/J genes and CDR3 were assigned using IMGT germline references. Reads with weak V/J assignments (E-value above 1e-6), missing CDR3, stop codons, out-of-frame junctions, or ambiguous translated residues were removed. V3J clonotypes were defined as sequences sharing the same inferred V gene, J gene, and CDR3 amino acid sequence. Percentage overlap between repertoires was calculated by dividing the number of shared unique clonotypes by the size of the smaller repertoire. Three approaches were used to assess repertoire richness: RTK rarefaction, the Chao1 estimator, and Recon v2.1 estimates of unobserved clonotypes. Generation probabilities for all TCRbeta clonotypes obtained by the gDNA method from a handful of donors were computed using OLGA. This immuneACCESS table, as held by TCRdb, lists in-frame sequences with V and J called but not all clones. Of the missing ones, under half trace to an unresolved V gene in checked studies; the others have no known cause. V and J calls and clone size are given by that table; D and trimming were obtained from the DNA. For this sample there are roughly 1 million clones; around 76% appear just once. Of the sample, 1.2% to 1.5% is held by the ten largest clones.

Donors were healthy HIV-negative adults with no recently reported acute infections or vaccinations. Every donor was a Caucasian adult living in Nashville, Tennessee, USA. Magnetic negative selection was used to enrich CD4+ T cells, after which naive cells were positively selected on CD45RA and the negative fraction became the memory subset. Blood was collected by leukapheresis, and PBMCs were isolated by Ficoll-Histopaque density gradient centrifugation and then cryopreserved in liquid nitrogen vapor phase. Analytical flow cytometry was used to check the purity and quantity of each magnetically sorted T cell population. Each sorted fraction had its genomic DNA isolated and then quantified by UV absorbance on a Nanodrop 2000c.

This clonotype was obtained from a man aged 18 to 29 in good health. The sequenced sample was memory CD4+ T cells sorted from blood. The cell subset or site label corresponds to: CD45RA-negative fraction. The rearrangement joined TRBV14 to TRBJ1-1; the D gene cannot be named for sure. The nucleotides read TGTGCCAGCAGCCAAAACGCAGATCCCACTGAAGCTTTCTTT. Translated, this is CASSQNADPTEAFF.